These T cell receptor beta chains were read from a single sample in a study of shared T cell receptors in the human thymus. Generated by immunoSEQ multiplex PCR, the TCRdb table keeps only in-frame clones and is missing some. The repertoire holds hundreds of thousands of clones, with around 89% as singletons. In addition, the sample was reused for a study of human thymus T cells.

The specimen sequenced was thymocytes. These receptor sequences come from a boy under two years old with a congenital heart defect. The CDR3 runs from the conserved cysteine through the conserved F or W. Each record gives: D gene, CDR3 length, V gene, J gene, CDR3 DNA, CDR3 protein. A D gene is named only where the DNA matches it firmly.

D: TRBD1
length: 17
V: TRBV5-6
J: TRBJ1-5
DNA: TGTGCCAGCAGCCCCAGCTCGAACAGGGGTGGCAATCAGCCCCAGCATTTT
CDR3: CASSPSSNRGGNQPQHF

D: -
length: 11
V: TRBV27
J: TRBJ2-3
DNA: TGTGCCAGCAGTTCGACAGATACGCAGTATTTT
CDR3: CASSSTDTQYF

D: TRBD1
length: 13
V: TRBV2
J: TRBJ2-5
DNA: TGTGCCAGCTTTACCGACAGGGGAGAGACCCAGTACTTC
CDR3: CASFTDRGETQYF

D: TRBD1
length: 15
V: TRBV4-3
J: TRBJ1-1
DNA: TGCGCCAGCAGGGCTTACGGGACAGGGGACACTGAAGCTTTCTTT
CDR3: CASRAYGTGDTEAFF

D: -
length: 13
V: TRBV29-1
J: TRBJ1-1
DNA: TGCAGTGTTTGGACAGCTCCGAGCACTGAAGCTTTCTTT
CDR3: CSVWTAPSTEAFF

D: TRBD2
length: 14
V: TRBV27
J: TRBJ2-7
DNA: TGTGCCAGCAGTTTTGGAGCGGGAGGCTACGAGCAGTACTTC
CDR3: CASSFGAGGYEQYF

D: TRBD1
length: 16
V: TRBV27
J: TRBJ2-7
DNA: TGTGCCAGCAGTTTCCAACAGGGGGCGGTAACCTACGAGCAGTACTTC
CDR3: CASSFQQGAVTYEQYF

D: -
length: 13
V: TRBV28
J: TRBJ1-1
DNA: TGTGCCAGCAGTTTAGGCTTGAACACTGAAGCTTTCTTT
CDR3: CASSLGLNTEAFF

D: -
length: 16
V: TRBV29-1
J: TRBJ2-1
DNA: TGCAGCGTTGAACGCCCCGTACAGGGAGTTCACAATGAGCAGTTCTTC
CDR3: CSVERPVQGVHNEQFF

D: TRBD1
length: 15
V: TRBV15
J: TRBJ2-6
DNA: TGTGCCACCAGCGCGGACAGGGCCGGGGCCAACGTCCTGACTTTC
CDR3: CATSADRAGANVLTF